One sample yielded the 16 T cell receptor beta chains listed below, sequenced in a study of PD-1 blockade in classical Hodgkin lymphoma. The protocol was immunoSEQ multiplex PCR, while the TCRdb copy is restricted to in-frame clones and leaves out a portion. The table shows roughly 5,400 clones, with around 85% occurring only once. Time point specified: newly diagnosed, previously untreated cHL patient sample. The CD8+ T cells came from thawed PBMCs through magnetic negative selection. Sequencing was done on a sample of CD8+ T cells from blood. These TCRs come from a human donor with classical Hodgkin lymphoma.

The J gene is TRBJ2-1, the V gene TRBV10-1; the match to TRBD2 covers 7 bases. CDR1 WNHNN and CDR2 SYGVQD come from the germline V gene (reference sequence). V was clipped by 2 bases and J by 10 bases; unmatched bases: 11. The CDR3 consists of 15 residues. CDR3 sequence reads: CASSEMAGRVIEQFF. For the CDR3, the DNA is TGCGCCAGCAGTGAGATGGCGGGGAGGGTTATCGAGCAGTTCTTC.

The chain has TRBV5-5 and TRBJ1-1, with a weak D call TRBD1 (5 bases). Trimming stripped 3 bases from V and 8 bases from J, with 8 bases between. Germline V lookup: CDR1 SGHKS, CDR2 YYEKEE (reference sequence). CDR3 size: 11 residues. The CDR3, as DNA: TGTGCCAGCAGCTGGGGACGGGAAGCTTTCTTT. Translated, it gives CASSWGREAFF.

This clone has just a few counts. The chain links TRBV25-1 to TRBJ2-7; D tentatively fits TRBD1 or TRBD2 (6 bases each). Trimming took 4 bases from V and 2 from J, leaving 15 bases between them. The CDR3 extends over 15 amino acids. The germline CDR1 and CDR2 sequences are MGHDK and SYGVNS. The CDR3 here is CASSGSGEVTYEQYF. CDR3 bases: TGTGCCAGCAGTGGATCAGGGGAGGTTACCTACGAGCAGTACTTC.

This CDR3 reads CASSYSLLGFLTQYF. The CDR3 region has the DNA TGTGCCAGCAGTTACTCTTTGCTGGGTTTCTTGACACAGTATTTT. The chain carries TRBV6-5 and TRBJ2-3, with D unresolved. From germline, CDR1 is MNHEY and CDR2 SVGAGI. V was shortened by 0 bases and J by 12 bases, with 19 bases between the two germline ends. The CDR3 has 15 residues.

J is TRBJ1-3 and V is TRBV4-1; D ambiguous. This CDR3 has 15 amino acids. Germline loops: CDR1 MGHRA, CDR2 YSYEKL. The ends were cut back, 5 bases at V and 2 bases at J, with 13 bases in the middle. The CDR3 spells CASSDRALPGNTIYF. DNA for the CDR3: TGCGCCAGCAGCGACCGAGCCCTACCTGGAAACACCATATATTTT.

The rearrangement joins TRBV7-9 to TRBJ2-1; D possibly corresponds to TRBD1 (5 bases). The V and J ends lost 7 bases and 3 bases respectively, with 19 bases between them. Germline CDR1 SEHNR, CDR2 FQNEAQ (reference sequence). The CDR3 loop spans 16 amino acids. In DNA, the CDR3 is TGTGCCAGCACAACAATCAGGGTTCGGCACTACAATGAGCAGTTCTTC. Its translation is CASTTIRVRHYNEQFF. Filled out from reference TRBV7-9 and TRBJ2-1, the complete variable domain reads DTGVSQNPRHKITKRGQNVTFRCDPISEHNRLYWYRQTLGQGPEFLTYFQNEAQLEKSRLLSDRFSAERPKGSFSTLEIQRTEQGDSAMYLCASTTIRVRHYNEQFFGPGTRLTVL.

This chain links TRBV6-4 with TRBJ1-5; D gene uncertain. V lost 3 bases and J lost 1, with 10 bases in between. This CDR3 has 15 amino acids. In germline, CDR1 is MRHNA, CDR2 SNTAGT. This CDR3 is CASSEGPESNQPQHF. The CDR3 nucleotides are TGTGCCAGCAGTGAGGGTCCTGAGAGCAATCAGCCCCAGCATTTT.

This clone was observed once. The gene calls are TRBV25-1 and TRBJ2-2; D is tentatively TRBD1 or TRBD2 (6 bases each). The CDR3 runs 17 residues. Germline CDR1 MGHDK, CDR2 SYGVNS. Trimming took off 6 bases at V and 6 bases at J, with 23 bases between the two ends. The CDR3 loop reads CASSSVSGPRGAGELFF. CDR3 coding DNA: TGTGCCAGCAGCTCGGTCAGCGGACCAAGGGGGGCCGGGGAGCTGTTTTTT. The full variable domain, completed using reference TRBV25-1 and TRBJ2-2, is EADIYQTPRYLVIGTGKKITLECSQTMGHDKMYWYQQDPGMELHLIHYSYGVNSTEKGDLSSESTVSRIRTEHFPLTLESARPSHTSQYLCASSSVSGPRGAGELFFGEGSRLTVL.

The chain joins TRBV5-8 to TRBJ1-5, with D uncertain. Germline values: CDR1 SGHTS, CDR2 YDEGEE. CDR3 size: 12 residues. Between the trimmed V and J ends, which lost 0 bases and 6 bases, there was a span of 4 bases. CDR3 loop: CASSLGLQPQHF. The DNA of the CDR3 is TGTGCCAGCAGCTTGGGGCTTCAGCCCCAGCATTTT.

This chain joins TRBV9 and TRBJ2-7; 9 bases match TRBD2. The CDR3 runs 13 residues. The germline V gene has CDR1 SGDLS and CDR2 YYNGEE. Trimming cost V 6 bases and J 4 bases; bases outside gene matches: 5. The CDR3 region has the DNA TGTGCCAGCAACTCGGGACTAGCATACGAGCAGTACTTC. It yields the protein CASNSGLAYEQYF.

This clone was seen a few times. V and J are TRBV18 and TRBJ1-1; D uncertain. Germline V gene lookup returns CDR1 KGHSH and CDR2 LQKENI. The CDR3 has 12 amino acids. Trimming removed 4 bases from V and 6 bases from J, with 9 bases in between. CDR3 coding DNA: TGTGCCAGCTCACGTAAGGGTTCTGAAGCTTTCTTT. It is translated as CASSRKGSEAFF.

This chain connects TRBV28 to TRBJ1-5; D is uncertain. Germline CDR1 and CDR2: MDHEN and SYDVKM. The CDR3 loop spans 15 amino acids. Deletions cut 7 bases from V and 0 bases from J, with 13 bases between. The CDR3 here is CASTSVRNSNQPQHF. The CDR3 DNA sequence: TGTGCCAGCACCTCAGTCCGAAATAGCAATCAGCCCCAGCATTTT.

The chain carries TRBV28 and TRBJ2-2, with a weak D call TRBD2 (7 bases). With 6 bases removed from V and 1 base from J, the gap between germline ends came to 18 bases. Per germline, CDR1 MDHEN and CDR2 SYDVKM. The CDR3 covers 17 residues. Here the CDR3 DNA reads TGTGCCAGCAGAACCCTGGGGGGGCAGGGGAACACCGGGGAGCTGTTTTTT. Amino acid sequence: CASRTLGGQGNTGELFF. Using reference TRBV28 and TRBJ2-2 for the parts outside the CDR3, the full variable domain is DVKVTQSSRYLVKRTGEKVFLECVQDMDHENMFWYRQDPGLGLRLIYFSYDVKMKEKGDIPEGYSVSREKKERFSLILESASTNQTSMYLCASRTLGGQGNTGELFFGEGSRLTVL.

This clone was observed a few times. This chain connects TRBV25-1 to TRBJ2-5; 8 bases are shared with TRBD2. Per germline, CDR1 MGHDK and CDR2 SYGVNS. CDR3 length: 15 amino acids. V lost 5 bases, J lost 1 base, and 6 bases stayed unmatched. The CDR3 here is CASSIPSGFQETQYF. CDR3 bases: TGTGCCAGCAGTATTCCTAGCGGGTTCCAAGAGACCCAGTACTTC.

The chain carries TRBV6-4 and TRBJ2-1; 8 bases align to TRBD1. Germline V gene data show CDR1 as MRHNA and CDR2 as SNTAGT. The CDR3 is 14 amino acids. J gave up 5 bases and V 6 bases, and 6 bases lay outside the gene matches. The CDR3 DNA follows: TGTGCCAGCAGCCCGGGACAGGACCACAATGAGCAGTTCTTC. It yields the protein CASSPGQDHNEQFF.

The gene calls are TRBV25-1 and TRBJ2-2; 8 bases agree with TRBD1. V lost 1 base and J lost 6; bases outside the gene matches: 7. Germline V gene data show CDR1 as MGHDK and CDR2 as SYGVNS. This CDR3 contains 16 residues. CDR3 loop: CASSELVGTGPGELFF. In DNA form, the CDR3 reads TGTGCCAGCAGTGAATTAGTTGGGACAGGCCCCGGGGAGCTGTTTTTT. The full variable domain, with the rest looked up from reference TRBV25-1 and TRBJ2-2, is EADIYQTPRYLVIGTGKKITLECSQTMGHDKMYWYQQDPGMELHLIHYSYGVNSTEKGDLSSESTVSRIRTEHFPLTLESARPSHTSQYLCASSELVGTGPGELFFGEGSRLTVL.